These 11 T cell receptor beta chains originate from one sample sequenced in a study of T cell changes during pregnancy in multiple sclerosis. The assay was immunoSEQ multiplex PCR, and TCRdb's table has in-frame clones only and misses some. The table has 80,000 to 130,000 clones, roughly 93% seen once. This sample comprised peripheral blood, obtained before pregnancy. The receptor source for this set is a female donor with multiple sclerosis, enrolled in a pregnancy study.

The chain is built from TRBV28 and TRBJ1-4; 7 bases are shared with TRBD1. The J segment lost 4 bases and the V segment lost 6 bases, leaving 14 bases of the junction unmatched. The germline V gene encodes CDR1 MDHEN and CDR2 SYDVKM. This CDR3 region has 17 residues. This chain's CDR3 is CASRNLFTGAVNEKLFF. In nucleotides, the CDR3 is TGTGCCAGCAGGAACCTTTTCACAGGGGCCGTTAATGAAAAACTGTTTTTT.

This chain joins TRBV19 and TRBJ2-2; 8 bases line up with TRBD1. Germline CDR1 and CDR2: LNHDA and SQIVND (reference sequence). This CDR3 has 14 residues. V lost 8 bases to trimming and J lost 4 bases; unmatched junction nucleotides: 6. CDR3 sequence reads: CASQTGVGTGELFF. Written as DNA, the CDR3 is TGTGCCAGTCAGACAGGGGTAGGCACCGGGGAGCTGTTTTTT.

This clone was found once. The rearrangement links TRBV28 to TRBJ2-7, with 7 bases lining up with TRBD1. This CDR3 comprises 14 residues. V shed 6 bases and J 2 bases; nucleotides not matched to a gene: 7. Germline V gene lookup returns CDR1 MDHEN and CDR2 SYDVKM. CDR3 in DNA: TGTGCCAGCAGCTATGACAGGGACCCCTACGAGCAGTACTTC. Translation gives CASSYDRDPYEQYF. Filled out from reference TRBV28 and TRBJ2-7, the complete variable domain reads DVKVTQSSRYLVKRTGEKVFLECVQDMDHENMFWYRQDPGLGLRLIYFSYDVKMKEKGDIPEGYSVSREKKERFSLILESASTNQTSMYLCASSYDRDPYEQYFGPGTRLTVT.

This rearrangement joins TRBV4-1 to TRBJ1-4; D gene uncertain. Germline-derived CDR1 and CDR2 are MGHRA and YSYEKL. The CDR3 consists of 13 residues. Between the trimmed V and J ends, which lost 1 base and 8 bases, there was a span of 8 bases. The CDR3: CASSQVFGEKLFF. The CDR3 region has the DNA TGCGCCAGCAGCCAAGTCTTTGGCGAAAAACTGTTTTTT.

The chain recombines TRBV7-6 with TRBJ2-1; 9 bases are shared with TRBD2. The germline V gene encodes CDR1 SGHVS and CDR2 FNYEAQ. The CDR3 is made up of 18 amino acids. The V and J ends lost 1 base and 2 bases, in that order; junction bases with no gene match: 9. The CDR3 spells CASSLEIGSGSPYNEQFF. DNA of the CDR3: TGTGCCAGCAGCTTAGAAATCGGTAGCGGGAGCCCCTACAATGAGCAGTTCTTC. The variable domain in full, completed from reference TRBV7-6 and TRBJ2-1, reads GAGVSQSPRYKVTKRGQDVALRCDPISGHVSLYWYRQALGQGPEFLTYFNYEAQQDKSGLPNDRFSAERPEGSISTLTIQRTEQRDSAMYRCASSLEIGSGSPYNEQFFGPGTRLTVL.

This chain uses TRBV4-1 with TRBJ1-5; 11 positions match TRBD1. The germline V gene encodes CDR1 MGHRA and CDR2 YSYEKL. Trimming removed 3 bases from V and 5 bases from J; junction bases left unmatched: 9. This CDR3 comprises 17 residues. The CDR3: CASSQALGTGGHQPQHF. The CDR3 coding sequence is TGCGCCAGCAGCCAGGCGCTTGGGACAGGGGGTCATCAGCCCCAGCATTTT.

V and J are TRBV7-8 and TRBJ1-2; D might be TRBD1 (6 bases). V lost 2 bases and J 5 bases, leaving 12 bases between the germline ends. Germline V CDR1 and CDR2: SGHVS, FQNEAQ. The CDR3 sequence is 14 residues long. CDR3 bases: TGTGCCAGCAGCTTATCACAGGGATTTTATGGCTACACCTTC. It yields the protein CASSLSQGFYGYTF.

V and J are TRBV7-3 and TRBJ1-1, with TRBD1 matching 7 bases. The CDR3 loop spans 13 amino acids. J lost 4 bases, V lost 4 bases, and 3 bases had no gene match. The germline V gene encodes CDR1 SGHTA and CDR2 FQGTGA. CDR3 DNA sequence: TGTGCCAGCAGCTATCAGGGGGGCACTGAAGCTTTCTTT. Translation: CASSYQGGTEAFF.

The V call is TRBV4-1, the J call TRBJ2-7, with TRBD1 identical over 11 bases. The length of the CDR3 is 15 residues. J lost 5 bases, V lost 4 bases, and 7 bases had no gene match. Germline CDR1 and CDR2: MGHRA and YSYEKL. As DNA, the CDR3 is TGCGCCAGCAGCCCCCGTGGACAGGGGGCGGACGAGCAGTACTTC. It is translated as CASSPRGQGADEQYF.

This chain connects TRBV28 to TRBJ1-2; no definite D call. Trimming stripped 5 bases from V and 4 bases from J, with 11 bases between. Germline V gene data show CDR1 as MDHEN and CDR2 as SYDVKM. The CDR3 covers 13 residues. DNA for the CDR3: TGTGCCAGCAGTGTCGGGAGCCTCTATGGCTACACCTTC. Translation: CASSVGSLYGYTF.

The chain uses TRBV30 and TRBJ2-3; weak D call: TRBD2 (6 bases). The germline V gene has CDR1 GTSNPN and CDR2 SVGIG (reference sequence). The CDR3 length is 15 residues. V was trimmed by 7 bases and J by 1 base, leaving 18 bases between them. The chain's CDR3 is CASPGPGTRTDTQYF. The CDR3 DNA follows: TGTGCCTCGCCCGGTCCCGGGACTCGCACAGATACGCAGTATTTT.